Listed below are T cell receptor beta chains from one sample, sequenced in a study of long-term antiretroviral therapy in people with HIV. Sequenced by immunoSEQ multiplex PCR; TCRdb stores in-frame clones only, minus some. The table records 20,000 to 25,000 clones, under 85% of them present only once. This material consisted of unsorted PBMCs, taken 0.5 years before starting antiretroviral therapy. Every receptor here comes from a man in his forties with HIV. Both conserved end residues are part of each CDR3. A D gene is named only where the DNA matches it firmly. Clone size is stated in some rows and not others, as once, few, many or a class when expanded.

>NA|NA|TRBJ1-1|TRBV11-2
CASSLDFRGAAREAFF
TGTGCCAGCAGCTTAGATTTTCGGGGGGCCGCTCGGGAAGCTTTCTTT
>NA|NA|TRBJ1-4|TRBV5-1
CASSIGVGATNEKLFF
TGCGCCAGCAGCATAGGGGTGGGTGCAACTAATGAAAAACTGTTTTTT
>NA|NA|TRBJ1-2|TRBV5-4
CASSLGLRTSEVGLRGYTF
TGTGCCAGCAGCTTGGGGCTTAGGACATCCGAAGTAGGGTTAAGAGGCTACACCTTC
>NA|NA|TRBJ2-1|TRBV9
CASSDWTRDNEQFF
TGTGCCAGCAGCGATTGGACTCGAGACAATGAGCAGTTCTTC
>NA|TRBD1|TRBJ2-1|TRBV6-1
CASRLDRGAYNEQFF
TGTGCCAGCAGGTTGGACAGGGGTGCCTACAATGAGCAGTTCTTC
>NA|NA|TRBJ2-3|TRBV4-2
CASSQGGFVTDTQYF
TGTGCCAGCAGCCAGGGCGGCTTCGTCACAGATACGCAGTATTTT
>NA|NA|TRBJ2-7|TRBV27
CASSLFPSGLGEQYF
TGTGCCAGCAGTTTATTTCCCTCGGGTTTAGGGGAGCAGTACTTC
>NA|TRBD1|TRBJ2-7|TRBV6-6
CASSYVTGVPYEQYF
TGTGCCAGCAGTTACGTAACAGGGGTCCCCTACGAGCAGTACTTC
>NA|TRBD1|TRBJ1-1|TRBV4-2
CASSQARDRPLAFF
TGTGCCAGCAGCCAAGCAAGGGACAGGCCTTTAGCTTTCTTT
>NA|NA|TRBJ1-1|TRBV7-9
CASSQPGRLTEAFF
TGTGCCAGCAGCCAACCAGGGAGGCTCACTGAAGCTTTCTTT
>NA|TRBD1|TRBJ1-1|TRBV19
CASSILGQGAFGAFF
TGTGCCAGTAGTATTCTCGGACAGGGGGCTTTTGGTGCTTTCTTT
>NA|NA|TRBJ1-5|TRBV7-9
CASSYSNQPQHF
TGTGCCAGCAGCTATAGCAATCAGCCCCAGCATTTT
>NA|NA|TRBJ1-2|TRBV14
CASSQRRDGYTF
TGTGCCAGCAGCCAAAGAAGGGACGGCTACACCTTC
>NA|TRBD1|TRBJ1-5|TRBV18
CASSPRDRENQPQHF
TGTGCCAGCTCACCACGGGACAGGGAAAATCAGCCCCAGCATTTT
>NA|NA|TRBJ1-5|TRBV9
CASSAGVTDNQPQHF
TGTGCCAGCAGCGCAGGGGTGACAGACAATCAGCCCCAGCATTTT
>NA|NA|TRBJ1-1|TRBV6-6
CAGSPGPNTEAFF
TGTGCCGGCTCGCCGGGGCCGAACACTGAAGCTTTCTTT
>NA|NA|TRBJ1-1|TRBV7-9
CASSFSPGPRGEAFF
TGTGCCAGCAGCTTCTCGCCCGGGCCAAGGGGTGAAGCTTTCTTT
>NA|TRBD1|TRBJ1-1|TRBV19
CASSSQGVDEAFF
TGTGCCAGTAGTTCACAGGGGGTAGATGAAGCTTTCTTT
>NA|NA|TRBJ1-4|TRBV7-4
CASSTRQRIGEKLFF
TGTGCCAGCAGCACGCGACAGCGGATAGGTGAAAAACTGTTTTTT
>NA|NA|TRBJ1-4|TRBV6-1
CASSLIATNEKLFF
TGTGCCAGCAGCTTAATCGCAACTAATGAAAAACTGTTTTTT
>NA|TRBD1|TRBJ1-6|TRBV6-1
CASTQGDFNSPLHF
TGTGCCAGCACCCAGGGGGACTTTAATTCACCCCTCCACTTT
>NA|NA|TRBJ1-5|TRBV2
CASSEGSPNQPQHF
TGTGCCAGCAGTGAGGGAAGCCCCAATCAGCCCCAGCATTTT
>NA|TRBD1|TRBJ1-1|TRBV27
CASMTGGRGTEAFF
TGTGCCAGCATGACAGGGGGACGAGGCACTGAAGCTTTCTTT
>few|TRBD1|TRBJ1-6|TRBV6-1
CASIRTGGSPLHF
TGTGCCAGCATCAGGACAGGAGGTTCACCCCTCCACTTT
>few|NA|TRBJ2-7|TRBV29-1
CSVEGMSYEQYF
TGCAGCGTTGAAGGGATGTCCTACGAGCAGTACTTC